These 14 T cell receptor beta chains came from one sample sequenced in a study of blood T cells in healthy people across ages. A J-beta primer mix and a sample-barcoded 5' primer were used in a second PCR of roughly 6 to 12 cycles. TCRdb independently ran MiXCR on the 5' RACE reads; one entry per CDR3 protein. In the table there are about 1,500,000 distinct CDR3 sequences, approximately 38% of which are singletons. What was sequenced was blood. Receptors were obtained from a woman under 30 in good health.

The CDR3 here is CASSPRQSPNTEAFF. The CDR3 DNA reads TGTGCCAGCAGTCCGAGACAGAGCCCTAACACTGAAGCTTTCTTT. V and J are TRBV27 and TRBJ1-1, with D tentatively TRBD1 (5 bases). V was trimmed by 5 bases and J by 2 bases, leaving 15 bases between them. CDR3 length: 15 residues. The V gene's germline CDR1 is MNHEY and CDR2 SMNVEV (reference sequence).

The chain has TRBV11-2 and TRBJ2-1; D may be TRBD1 or TRBD2 (7 bases each). Germline V gene lookup returns CDR1 SGHAT and CDR2 FQNNGV. V lost 5 bases to trimming and J lost 5 bases, with 19 bases between them. The CDR3 contains 16 residues. CDR3 residues: CASSLRQGLPHNEQFF. The CDR3 region has the DNA TGTGCCAGCAGCCTGAGACAGGGACTACCCCACAATGAGCAGTTCTTC.

The chain has TRBV28 and TRBJ2-7; 11 bases fit TRBD1. CDR3 length: 17 amino acids. Germline loops: CDR1 MDHEN, CDR2 SYDVKM. The V and J ends lost 6 bases and 2 bases, in that order; junction bases with no gene match: 12. The CDR3 region has the DNA TGTGCCAGCAGCCGCACCACGGGGACAGGGGGTACCTACGAGCAGTACTTC. Encoded protein: CASSRTTGTGGTYEQYF.

The chain links TRBV4-1 to TRBJ1-2; D is unresolved. V was pared by 0 bases and J by 5 bases, with 16 bases between. This CDR3 comprises 16 residues. CDR1 and CDR2 (germline): MGHRA, YSYEKL. Here the CDR3 reads CASSQDLGQVVYGYTF. The CDR3 DNA is TGCGCCAGCAGCCAAGATCTAGGGCAGGTCGTTTATGGCTACACCTTC.

The V gene is TRBV27, the J gene TRBJ2-3, with 9 bases that match TRBD2. Germline values: CDR1 MNHEY, CDR2 SMNVEV (reference sequence). The V segment lost 5 bases and the J segment 2 bases; nucleotides outside the gene matches: 11. The CDR3 is made up of 17 amino acids. The chain's CDR3 is CASSGHQREVSTDTQYF. CDR3 bases: TGTGCCAGCAGTGGCCACCAGCGGGAGGTTTCCACAGATACGCAGTATTTT.

This clonotype was seen a handful of times. The chain links TRBV24-1 to TRBJ2-7; the D is unclear. The CDR3 spans 13 residues. V gave up 6 bases and J gave up 3 bases, with 11 bases separating them. Looked up from germline, CDR1 is KGHDR and CDR2 is SFDVKD. The CDR3 DNA is TGTGCCACCAGTCTCGCCGGATTCTACGAGCAGTACTTC. This sequence encodes CATSLAGFYEQYF.

This clonotype has just a few counts. The rearrangement uses TRBV5-1 and TRBJ2-5; D unresolved. Germline V gives CDR1 SGHRS, CDR2 YFSETQ. The CDR3 has 14 residues. V was cut by 0 bases and J by 4 bases, with 10 bases left in between. The CDR3 nucleotides read TGCGCCAGCAGCTTGGAGGTAGTAGGAGAGACCCAGTACTTC. Amino acid sequence: CASSLEVVGETQYF. Using reference TRBV5-1 and TRBJ2-5 for the parts outside the CDR3, the full variable domain is KAGVTQTPRYLIKTRGQQVTLSCSPISGHRSVSWYQQTPGQGLQFLFEYFSETQRNKGNFPGRFSGRQFSNSRSEMNVSTLELGDSALYLCASSLEVVGETQYFGPGTRLLVL.

This clonotype was recorded at least ten times. This chain connects TRBV7-9 to TRBJ1-4; a possible D gene is TRBD1 (6 bases). This CDR3 contains 14 residues. The germline V gene has CDR1 SEHNR and CDR2 FQNEAQ (reference sequence). Trimming took 5 bases from V and 8 from J, leaving 15 bases between them. CDR3 sequence: CASSQQGFGEKLFF. CDR3 DNA sequence: TGTGCCAGCAGCCAACAGGGATTTGGGGAAAAACTGTTTTTT.

This chain uses TRBV5-1 with TRBJ2-2; 7 nucleotides line up with TRBD1. J gave up 5 bases and V 2 bases, and 9 bases lay outside the gene matches. CDR1 is SGHRS, CDR2 YFSETQ, per germline. The CDR3 length is 16 residues. The chain's CDR3 is CASSFRGGDGTGELFF. For the CDR3, the DNA is TGCGCCAGCAGCTTCAGAGGGGGCGATGGGACCGGGGAGCTGTTTTTT.

The V and J genes are TRBV7-8 and TRBJ2-5; 7 bases line up with TRBD1. The J call is in doubt because the DNA end fits TRBJ2-7 better. The CDR3 length is 15 residues. Germline V gene data show CDR1 as SGHVS and CDR2 as FQNEAQ. CDR3 nucleotide sequence: TGTGCCAGCAGCTCGCCAGGGGGTAGTAAGTACGAGCAGTACTTC. It specifies CASSSPGGSKYEQYF.

This rearrangement joins TRBV5-5 to TRBJ2-6, with unresolved D. Germline V lookup: CDR1 SGHKS, CDR2 YYEKEE (reference sequence). Trimming shortened V by 2 bases and J by 4 bases, and 16 bases separated the two germline ends. CDR3 length equals 17 residues. The CDR3 region has the DNA TGTGCCAGCAGCTTTAACTCCCTGACGGCCGGGGCCAACGTCCTGACTTTC. Translation: CASSFNSLTAGANVLTF.

The chain combines TRBV24-1 with TRBJ2-1, with D maybe TRBD1 (6 bases). Between the trimmed V and J ends, which lost 4 bases and 7 bases, there was a span of 16 bases. The CDR3 sequence is 15 residues long. Germline V gene data show CDR1 as KGHDR and CDR2 as SFDVKD. This CDR3 reads CATSEPGASRNEQFF. CDR3 nucleotides: TGTGCCACCAGTGAGCCAGGGGCCTCGCGGAATGAGCAGTTCTTC.

For the CDR3, the DNA is TGCGCCAGCAGCCAAGACGGGAGAGGGGGGATAAAAGATGAGCAGTTCTTC. Translated: CASSQDGRGGIKDEQFF. The chain links TRBV4-1 to TRBJ2-1; TRBD1 or TRBD2 may be the D gene (6 bases each). Trimming removed 0 bases at V and 8 bases at J, with 20 bases between. The CDR3 is 17 residues long. Germline V gives CDR1 MGHRA, CDR2 YSYEKL.

The chain joins TRBV3-1 to TRBJ2-7; D is possibly TRBD1 (5 bases). CDR1 is LGHDT, CDR2 YNNKEL, per germline (reference sequence). Between the trimmed V and J ends, which lost 4 bases and 2 bases, there was a span of 12 bases. There are 14 residues in the CDR3. The DNA for the CDR3 is TGTGCCAGCAGCCGACAACAGGCGCCCTACGAGCAGTACTTC. This translates into CASSRQQAPYEQYF.